The 20 T cell receptor beta chains listed next were all sequenced from one sample in a study of monozygotic twins with inflammatory bowel disease. TCRdb re-called the 5' RACE reads; one entry per CDR3 protein, DNA not given. The repertoire table contains approximately 160,000 distinct CDR3 sequences. The specimen sequenced was blood. Receptors were obtained from a human donor with ulcerative colitis or Crohn's disease, or a healthy co-twin of an affected twin (not recorded which).

The chain uses TRBV10-3 and TRBJ2-7; TCRdb names TRBD1, which stays unverified in the absence of DNA. CDR3 length: 13 amino acids. CDR1 and CDR2 (germline): ENHRY, SYGVKD. This CDR3 reads CAIRSTGQNEQYF.

The chain combines TRBV19 with TRBJ2-7; without DNA, the TCRdb call of TRBD1 cannot be checked. This CDR3 spans 15 amino acids. Germline lookup yields CDR1 LNHDA and CDR2 SQIVND (reference sequence). Here the CDR3 reads CASSIAGQNNYEQYF.

The chain carries TRBV7-9 and TRBJ2-4. This CDR3 is 16 amino acids long. Germline CDR1 is SEHNR and CDR2 is FQNEAQ (reference sequence). CDR3: CASSLPLSTAKNMQYF.

The chain is built from TRBV24-1 and TRBJ2-5; the D gene TCRdb calls, TRBD2, cannot be checked with no DNA. The CDR3 runs 19 residues. Germline values: CDR1 KGHDR, CDR2 SFDVKD. CDR3 protein: CATSESTGPWTSGRETQYF.

This chain joins TRBV12-3 or TRBV12-4 and TRBJ2-1; the D call from TCRdb, TRBD2, cannot be confirmed without DNA. The CDR3 sequence is 13 residues long. This CDR3 reads CASTDLIHNEQFF.

The chain recombines TRBV19 with TRBJ2-1; as DNA is missing, the TRBD2 call by TCRdb cannot be tested. Germline values: CDR1 LNHDA, CDR2 SQIVND (reference sequence). This CDR3 is 16 amino acids long. This CDR3 is CASSPWGLAGSDEQFF.

This chain connects TRBV11-1 to TRBJ1-1; TCRdb reports TRBD1, a call that lacks DNA to check it against. Per germline, CDR1 SGHAT and CDR2 FQDESV (reference sequence). The CDR3 sequence is 18 residues long. CDR3 in amino acids: CASSLLRRGLRLNTEAFF.

The V gene is TRBV20-1, the J gene TRBJ2-4; TCRdb indicates TRBD1, and absent DNA this call remains unverified. CDR1 and CDR2 (germline): DFQATT, SNEGSKA (reference sequence). The CDR3 contains 15 residues. CDR3 loop: CSAEGTGEVGDIQYF.

J is TRBJ2-1 and V is TRBV13; without DNA, the TCRdb call of TRBD2 cannot be checked. Germline CDR1 reads PRHDT; CDR2 reads FYEKMQ (reference sequence). The CDR3 consists of 16 residues. The chain's CDR3 is CASSLGLAGGWNEQFF. The entire variable domain, with the rest obtained from reference TRBV13 and TRBJ2-1, is as follows: AAGVIQSPRHLIKEKRETATLKCYPIPRHDTVYWYQQGPGQDPQFLISFYEKMQSDKGSIPDRFSAQQFSDYHSELNMSSLELGDSALYFCASSLGLAGGWNEQFFGPGTRLTVL.

The rearrangement uses TRBV29-1 and TRBJ2-5. The CDR3 is made up of 12 amino acids. Germline values: CDR1 SQVTM, CDR2 ANQGSEA. CDR3 sequence: CSVVGDQETQYF. Complete variable domain (other parts from reference TRBV29-1 and TRBJ2-5): SAVISQKPSRDICQRGTSLTIQCQVDSQVTMMFWYRQQPGQSLTLIATANQGSEATYESGFVIDKFPISRPNLTFSTLTVSNMSPEDSSIYLCSVVGDQETQYFGPGTRLLVL.

The chain is built from TRBV2 and TRBJ1-6; the TRBD1 assignment by TCRdb is unverifiable without DNA. Looked up from germline, CDR1 is SNHLY and CDR2 is FYNNEI. The CDR3 loop spans 16 amino acids. CDR3 protein: CASSRRESSYNSPLHF. Full variable domain (outside the CDR3, taken from reference TRBV2 and TRBJ1-6): EPEVTQTPSHQVTQMGQEVILRCVPISNHLYFYWYRQILGQKVEFLVSFYNNEISEKSEIFDDQFSVERPDGSNFTLKIRSTKLEDSAMYFCASSRRESSYNSPLHFGNGTRLTVT.

This sequence joins TRBV9 and TRBJ2-5; the D gene TCRdb calls, TRBD2, cannot be checked with no DNA. The CDR3 length is 15 residues. Germline CDR1 SGDLS, CDR2 YYNGEE. CDR3 protein: CASSVNSGRAETQYF.

The gene calls are TRBV2 and TRBJ2-1; TCRdb outputs TRBD1, but without DNA this stays unchecked. The CDR3 is 11 residues long. Germline-derived CDR1 and CDR2 are SNHLY and FYNNEI. CDR3: CATAGGNEQFF.

The V gene is TRBV12-3 or TRBV12-4, the J gene TRBJ1-1. CDR3 length: 16 amino acids. The CDR3 sequence is CASSQSMRVENTEAFF.

The genes are TRBV9 and TRBJ2-1; TCRdb names TRBD2, which stays unverified in the absence of DNA. The CDR3 extends over 13 amino acids. Germline V gene sequence: CDR1 SGDLS, CDR2 YYNGEE. CDR3 loop: CASSPRGMNEQFF.

The chain carries TRBV20-1 and TRBJ1-1; lacking DNA, the TRBD1 call made by TCRdb goes unchecked. CDR1 is DFQATT and CDR2 is SNEGSKA in the germline V gene (reference sequence). CDR3 length: 13 residues. The CDR3 loop reads CSAVGTDRPEAFF.

V usage is TRBV20-1 and J usage is TRBJ1-1. From germline, CDR1 is DFQATT and CDR2 SNEGSKA (reference sequence). This CDR3 comprises 14 residues. The CDR3 region is CSARPGRGNTEAFF.

The genes are TRBV28 and TRBJ1-1; TCRdb indicates TRBD1, and absent DNA this call remains unverified. The CDR3 has 14 residues. The germline gives CDR1 MDHEN, CDR2 SYDVKM. The CDR3 reads CASRTAGAGTEAFF.

CDR3: CASRGDRAGDIQYF. The chain carries TRBV6-1 and TRBJ2-4; TCRdb names TRBD1, which stays unverified in the absence of DNA. The CDR3 consists of 14 residues. CDR1 is MNHNS and CDR2 is SASEGT in the germline V gene.

The J gene is TRBJ2-2, the V gene TRBV4-1; TCRdb indicates TRBD1, and absent DNA this call remains unverified. There are 16 residues in the CDR3. The germline V gene encodes CDR1 MGHRA and CDR2 YSYEKL. The CDR3 sequence: CASSPRWDRLTGELFF.